These 7 T cell receptor beta chains were sequenced from one sample in a study of post-analysis software for immune sequencing data. Study-level points and caveats: The five TRBV segments detected at higher frequency in patients than in controls included TRBV5-6, TRBV5-1 and TRBV20-1.

These receptors are not linked to any known antigen. Unique molecular identifiers featured in each of the TCR beta cDNA libraries. TCRdb recomputed calls from the PCR reads with MiXCR, one row per CDR3 protein. This table holds hundreds of thousands of distinct CDR3 sequences, 25% to 30% found once. Sample: blood. The receptor source for this set is a girl aged 10-17 years with multiple sclerosis.

This clonotype was seen more than once but under ten times. The J gene is TRBJ2-1, the V gene TRBV11-2; possible D gene TRBD1, 5 bases. Germline V CDR1 and CDR2: SGHAT, FQNNGV. Between the trimmed V and J ends, which lost 5 bases and 9 bases, there was a span of 23 bases. The CDR3 length is 16 residues. The CDR3 here is CASSPIRGRVFSEQFF. CDR3 nucleotide sequence: TGTGCCAGCAGCCCCATTAGGGGCAGGGTATTTAGTGAGCAGTTCTTC.

This clonotype has ten or more counts. The CDR3 reads CASSTTGTDTQYF. CDR3 in DNA: TGTGCCAGCAGTACTACAGGGACAGATACGCAGTATTTT. The chain employs TRBV12-3 or TRBV12-4 and TRBJ2-3; D possibly corresponds to TRBD1 (6 bases). The V and J ends lost 5 bases and 3 bases respectively, with 9 bases between them. The CDR3 contains 13 residues.

This clonotype has only a few counts. The chain employs TRBV12-3 or TRBV12-4 and TRBJ1-2, with D maybe TRBD1 (5 bases). Trimming removed 5 bases from V and 7 bases from J, with 14 bases in between. The CDR3 contains 13 residues. The CDR3 bases are TGTGCCAGCAGTCCAATAAGGGGCGCTGGCTACACCTTC. Protein sequence: CASSPIRGAGYTF.

This clonotype was counted only a few times. The chain links TRBV5-1 to TRBJ2-1; possibly TRBD2 for D (6 bases). There are 16 residues in the CDR3. The V end was cut by 3 bases, the J end by 1 base, with 14 bases between. Germline V gives CDR1 SGHRS, CDR2 YFSETQ. The DNA of the CDR3 is TGCGCCAGCAGCTGGGAGACTAGGAGGTCCTACAATGAGCAGTTCTTC. Translated, it gives CASSWETRRSYNEQFF.

The rearrangement links TRBV10-3 to TRBJ2-2; D is unclear. The germline V gene encodes CDR1 ENHRY and CDR2 SYGVKD. CDR3 length: 15 amino acids. V was clipped by 3 bases and J by 4 bases, with 12 bases between them. CDR3 region: CAISEIPPTTGELFF. DNA of the CDR3: TGTGCCATCAGTGAAATCCCACCCACCACCGGGGAGCTGTTTTTT.

This chain joins TRBV20-1 and TRBJ2-1; D might be TRBD2 (5 bases). Germline V gives CDR1 DFQATT, CDR2 SNEGSKA (reference sequence). Between the trimmed V and J ends, which lost 6 bases and 2 bases, there was a span of 17 bases. The CDR3 extends over 15 amino acids. CDR3 DNA: TGCAGTGCCCAGCCTCGGAGGTGGACCTACAATGAGCAGTTCTTC. Translating it yields CSAQPRRWTYNEQFF.

The V gene is TRBV7-8, the J gene TRBJ1-1; 10 bases are a match to TRBD1. Germline CDR1 reads SGHVS; CDR2 reads FQNEAQ. The CDR3 is made up of 16 amino acids. V gave up 6 bases and J gave up 2 bases; unmatched junction bases: 9. The CDR3: CASSFRDRGSNTEAFF. The CDR3, as DNA: TGTGCCAGCAGTTTTCGGGACAGGGGTTCCAACACTGAAGCTTTCTTT.